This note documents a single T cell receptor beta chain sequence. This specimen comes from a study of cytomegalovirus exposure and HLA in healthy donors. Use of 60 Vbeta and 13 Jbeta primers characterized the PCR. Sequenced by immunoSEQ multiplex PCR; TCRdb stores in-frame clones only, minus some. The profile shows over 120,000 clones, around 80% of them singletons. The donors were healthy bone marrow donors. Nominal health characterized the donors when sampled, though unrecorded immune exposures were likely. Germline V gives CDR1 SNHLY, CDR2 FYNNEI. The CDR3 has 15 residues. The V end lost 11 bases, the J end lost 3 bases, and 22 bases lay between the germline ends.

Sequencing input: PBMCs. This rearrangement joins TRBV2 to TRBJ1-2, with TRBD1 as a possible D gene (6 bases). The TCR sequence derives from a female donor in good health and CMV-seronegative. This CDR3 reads CAGRVRGGGYYGYTF. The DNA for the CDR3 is TGTGCCGGCCGGGTTAGGGGGGGCGGGTACTATGGCTACACCTTC.